A selection of T cell receptor beta chains follows, all from one sample in a study of blood T cell repertoires in COVID-19. Produced via immunoSEQ multiplex PCR; TCRdb's table is partial and in-frame only. This sample has 250,000 to 350,000 clones; more than 70% occur once, and the top ten carry roughly 12%. The sequencing sample was made of peripheral blood. The receptor set was obtained from a young woman with COVID-19, enrolled during active disease. Each CDR3 is given with its conserved first and last residue. Fields, in order: V gene, clone size, D gene, J gene, CDR3 protein, CDR3 DNA. The D gene is left open where the match is weak. Not all rows give a size; the values are once, few, many and, for expanded clones, a class.

>TRBV4-1|NA|NA|TRBJ2-5
CASSQAPTRPKETQYF
TGCGCCAGCAGCCAAGCCCCGACTAGACCTAAAGAGACCCAGTACTTC
>TRBV5-1|NA|NA|TRBJ2-1
CASSLNQGGNEQFF
TGCGCCAGCAGCTTAAACCAGGGTGGGAATGAGCAGTTCTTC
>TRBV3-1/TRBV3-2|few|NA|TRBJ1-1
CASSRSIVMNTEAFF
TGTGCCAGCAGCCGAAGTATAGTCATGAACACTGAAGCTTTCTTT
>TRBV10-1|NA|NA|TRBJ2-7
CASSESRTRLRNEQYF
TGCGCCAGCAGTGAGTCACGGACTCGGCTGCGGAACGAGCAGTACTTC
>TRBV2|NA|NA|TRBJ2-3
CASRRTDTQYF
TGTGCCAGCAGGAGAACAGATACGCAGTATTTT
>TRBV6-2/TRBV6-3|NA|NA|TRBJ2-7
CASSYPREPYEQYF
TGTGCCAGCAGTTACCCCCGGGAGCCCTACGAGCAGTACTTC
>TRBV19|NA|NA|TRBJ2-5
CASSIGLAETQYF
TGTGCCAGTAGTATAGGGCTTGCTGAGACCCAGTACTTC
>TRBV27|NA|NA|TRBJ2-1
CASGKLPPYNEQFF
TGTGCCAGCGGAAAACTACCTCCCTACAATGAGCAGTTCTTC
>TRBV19|NA|NA|TRBJ2-3
CASSFGVGLRADTQYF
TGTGCCAGTAGTTTCGGTGTGGGGCTACGGGCAGATACGCAGTATTTT
>TRBV9|NA|TRBD1|TRBJ2-1
CASSVGTGQNNEQFF
TGTGCCAGCAGCGTAGGGACGGGACAGAACAATGAGCAGTTCTTC
>TRBV5-4|NA|NA|TRBJ2-5
CASSRGGIGETQYF
TGTGCCAGCAGCCGTGGGGGGATCGGAGAGACCCAGTACTTC
>TRBV6-1|NA|TRBD2|TRBJ2-5
CASSVMWAGGSETQYF
TGTGCCAGCAGTGTCATGTGGGCGGGAGGGTCGGAGACCCAGTACTTC
>TRBV28|NA|TRBD1|TRBJ2-7
CASRKRGLPYEQYF
TGTGCCAGCAGAAAGAGGGGGCTTCCCTACGAGCAGTACTTC
>TRBV7-3|NA|TRBD2|TRBJ2-5
CASSFSGRPWETQYF
TGTGCCAGCAGCTTTAGCGGGAGGCCGTGGGAGACCCAGTACTTC
>TRBV2|NA|TRBD1|TRBJ2-1
CASRQYQGTGNNEQFF
TGTGCCAGCAGGCAATATCAGGGGACAGGCAACAATGAGCAGTTCTTC